This T cell receptor (beta chain) was retrieved from a study of identical twins. General observations from the study: Fewer insertions were carried by abundant cord blood beta clonotypes, but none was seen in memory repertoires.

CDR1 LGHDT and CDR2 YNNKEL come from the germline V gene (reference sequence). CDR3 length equals 13 residues. With 6 bases clipped from V and 8 bases from J, the junction kept 6 bases outside the gene matches. The cDNA had a unique molecular identifier and a template-switch universal primer site. MiXCR, applied by TCRdb to the 5' RACE reads, yields one record per CDR3 protein. The sample includes over 500,000 distinct CDR3 sequences, 22% of them seen just once. As concerns this clonotype: Its antigen remains unidentified.

This sample also appeared in a second study, on T cells expressing NK-cell markers.

The receptor comes from a woman aged 18-29 years in good health. This chain joins TRBV3-1 and TRBJ2-1; 8 nucleotides match TRBD1. Specimen: CD4+ T cells sorted from blood. The CDR3 DNA reads as TGTGCCAGCAGTCACGGGACAGGCCATGAGCAGTTCTTC. Translating gives CASSHGTGHEQFF.